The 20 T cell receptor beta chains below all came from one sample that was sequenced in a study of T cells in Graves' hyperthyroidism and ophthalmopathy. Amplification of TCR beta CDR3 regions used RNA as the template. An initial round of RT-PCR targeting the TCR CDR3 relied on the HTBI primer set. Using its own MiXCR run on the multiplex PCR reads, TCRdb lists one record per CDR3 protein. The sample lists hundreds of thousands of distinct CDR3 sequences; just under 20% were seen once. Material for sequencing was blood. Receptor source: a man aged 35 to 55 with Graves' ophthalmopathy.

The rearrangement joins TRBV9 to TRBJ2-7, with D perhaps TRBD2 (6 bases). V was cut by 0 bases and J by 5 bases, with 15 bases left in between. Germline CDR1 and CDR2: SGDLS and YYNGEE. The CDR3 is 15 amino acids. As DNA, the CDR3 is TGTGCCAGCAGCGTAGGTAATAGCGGCCTTCACGAGCAGTACTTC. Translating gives CASSVGNSGLHEQYF.

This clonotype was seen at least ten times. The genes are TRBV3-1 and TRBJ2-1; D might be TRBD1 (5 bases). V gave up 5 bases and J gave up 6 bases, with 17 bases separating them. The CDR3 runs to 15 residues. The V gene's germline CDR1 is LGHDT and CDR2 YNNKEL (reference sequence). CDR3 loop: CASSVQVDNRNEQFF. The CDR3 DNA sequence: TGTGCCAGCAGCGTTCAAGTGGACAACCGCAATGAGCAGTTCTTC.

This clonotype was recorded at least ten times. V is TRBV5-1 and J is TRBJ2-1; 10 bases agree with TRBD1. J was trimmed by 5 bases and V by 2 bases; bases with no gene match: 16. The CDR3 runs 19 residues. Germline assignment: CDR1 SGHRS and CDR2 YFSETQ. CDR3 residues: CASSFGQGEMGSSHNEQFF. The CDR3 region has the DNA TGCGCCAGCAGCTTTGGACAGGGGGAGATGGGCAGTAGCCACAATGAGCAGTTCTTC.

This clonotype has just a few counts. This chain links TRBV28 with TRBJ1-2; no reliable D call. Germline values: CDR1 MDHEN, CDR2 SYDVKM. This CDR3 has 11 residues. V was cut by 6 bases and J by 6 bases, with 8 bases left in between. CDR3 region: CASRRADGYTF. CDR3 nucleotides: TGTGCCAGCAGAAGGGCGGATGGCTACACCTTC.

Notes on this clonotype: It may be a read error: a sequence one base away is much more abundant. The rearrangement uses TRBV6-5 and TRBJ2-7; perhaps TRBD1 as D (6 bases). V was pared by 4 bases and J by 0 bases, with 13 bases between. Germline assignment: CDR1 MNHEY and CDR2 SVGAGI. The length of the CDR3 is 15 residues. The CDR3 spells CASSCSQGSSYEQYF. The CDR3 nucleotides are TGTGCCAGCAGTTGCTCTCAGGGGAGCTCCTACGAGCAGTACTTC.

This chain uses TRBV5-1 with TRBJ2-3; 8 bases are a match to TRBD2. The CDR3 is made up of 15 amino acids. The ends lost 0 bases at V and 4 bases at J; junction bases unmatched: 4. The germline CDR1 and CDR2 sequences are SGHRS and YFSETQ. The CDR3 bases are TGCGCCAGCAGCTTGGTCGGGGGGGCTTCAGATACGCAGTATTTT. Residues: CASSLVGGASDTQYF.

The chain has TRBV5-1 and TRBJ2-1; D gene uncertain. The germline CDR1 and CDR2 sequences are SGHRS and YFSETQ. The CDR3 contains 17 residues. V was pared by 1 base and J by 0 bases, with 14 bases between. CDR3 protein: CASSLMVGPGSYNEQFF. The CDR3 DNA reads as TGCGCCAGCAGCTTGATGGTGGGCCCGGGCTCCTACAATGAGCAGTTCTTC.

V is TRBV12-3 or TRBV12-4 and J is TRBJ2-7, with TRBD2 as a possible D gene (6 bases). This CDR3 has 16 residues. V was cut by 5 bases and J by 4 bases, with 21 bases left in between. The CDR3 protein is CASSLGDSPLGYEQYF. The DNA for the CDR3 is TGTGCCAGCAGTCTTGGGGACTCCCCTCTCGGATACGAGCAGTACTTC.

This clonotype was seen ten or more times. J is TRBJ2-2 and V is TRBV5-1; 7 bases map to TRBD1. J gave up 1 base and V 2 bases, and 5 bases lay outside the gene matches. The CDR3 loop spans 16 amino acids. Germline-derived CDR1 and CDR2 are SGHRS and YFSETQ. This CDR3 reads CASSLLGQVNTGELFF. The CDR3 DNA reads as TGCGCCAGCAGCTTACTAGGACAGGTGAACACCGGGGAGCTGTTTTTT.

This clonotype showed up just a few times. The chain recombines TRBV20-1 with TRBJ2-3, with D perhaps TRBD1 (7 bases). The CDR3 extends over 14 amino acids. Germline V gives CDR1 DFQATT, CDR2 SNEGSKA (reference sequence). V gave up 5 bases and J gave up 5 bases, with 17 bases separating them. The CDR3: CSARYTRGVDTQYF. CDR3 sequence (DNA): TGCAGTGCTCGATACACCAGGGGGGTAGATACGCAGTATTTT.

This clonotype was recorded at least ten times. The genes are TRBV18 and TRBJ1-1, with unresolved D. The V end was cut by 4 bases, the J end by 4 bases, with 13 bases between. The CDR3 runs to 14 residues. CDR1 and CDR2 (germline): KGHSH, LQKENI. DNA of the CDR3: TGTGCCAGCTCACATCGGGAGGAGCTCACTGAAGCTTTCTTT. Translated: CASSHREELTEAFF.

CDR3 sequence reads: CSARLSEGWRQPQHF. The CDR3 nucleotides read TGCAGTGCTAGGTTATCGGAGGGATGGAGACAGCCCCAGCATTTT. V usage is TRBV20-1 and J usage is TRBJ1-5, with D hard to call. Looked up from germline, CDR1 is DFQATT and CDR2 is SNEGSKA (reference sequence). The CDR3 has 15 residues. V dropped 3 bases and J dropped 7 bases, with 19 bases sitting between them.

The CDR3 reads CASRPPERGELFF. The CDR3 DNA follows: TGCGCCAGCAGACCCCCGGAACGCGGGGAGCTGTTTTTT. The rearrangement joins TRBV5-1 to TRBJ2-2; D ambiguous. The CDR3 sequence is 13 residues long. CDR1 and CDR2 from the germline V gene are SGHRS and YFSETQ. The germline V and J ends were trimmed by 5 bases and 7 bases, with 12 bases remaining between them.

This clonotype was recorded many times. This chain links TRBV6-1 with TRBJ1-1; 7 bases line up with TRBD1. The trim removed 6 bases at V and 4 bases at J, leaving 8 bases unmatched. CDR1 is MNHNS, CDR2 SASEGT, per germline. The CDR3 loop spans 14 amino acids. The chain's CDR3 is CASRDRLRGTEAFF. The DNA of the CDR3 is TGTGCCAGCAGGGACAGGCTTAGGGGCACTGAAGCTTTCTTT.

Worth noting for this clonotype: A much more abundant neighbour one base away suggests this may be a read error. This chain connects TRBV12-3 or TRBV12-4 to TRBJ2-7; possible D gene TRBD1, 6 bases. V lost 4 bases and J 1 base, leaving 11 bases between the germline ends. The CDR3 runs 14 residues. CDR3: CASSYRAESYEQYF. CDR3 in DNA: TGTGCCAGCAGTTACAGGGCAGAATCCTACGAGCAGTACTTC.

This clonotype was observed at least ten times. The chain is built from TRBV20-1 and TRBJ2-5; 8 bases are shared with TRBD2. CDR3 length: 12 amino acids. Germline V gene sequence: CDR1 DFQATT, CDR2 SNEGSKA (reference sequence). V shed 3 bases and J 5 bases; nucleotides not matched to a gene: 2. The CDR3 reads CSASGGGETQYF. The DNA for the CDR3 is TGCAGTGCTAGCGGGGGGGGGGAGACCCAGTACTTC.

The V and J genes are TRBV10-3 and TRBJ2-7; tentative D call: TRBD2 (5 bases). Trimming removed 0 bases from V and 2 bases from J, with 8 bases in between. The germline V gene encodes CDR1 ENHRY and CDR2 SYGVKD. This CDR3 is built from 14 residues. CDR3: CAISESGGPYEQYF. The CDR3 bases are TGTGCCATCAGTGAGTCTGGCGGGCCCTACGAGCAGTACTTC.

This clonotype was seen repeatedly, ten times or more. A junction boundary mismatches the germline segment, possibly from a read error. DNA of the CDR3: TGCGCCAGCAGCCCCGGGACAGGGAACACCGGGGAGCTGTTTTTT. Protein: CASSPGTGNTGELFF. The chain uses TRBV12-3 or TRBV12-4 and TRBJ2-2; 8 bases are a match to TRBD1. The CDR3 length is 15 residues.

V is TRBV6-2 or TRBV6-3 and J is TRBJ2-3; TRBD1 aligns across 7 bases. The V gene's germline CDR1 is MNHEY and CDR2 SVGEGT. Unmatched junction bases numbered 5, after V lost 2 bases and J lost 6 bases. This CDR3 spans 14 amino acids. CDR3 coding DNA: TGTGCCAGCAGTTACAGGGGGCGCAGGGATACGCAGTATTTT. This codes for CASSYRGRRDTQYF.

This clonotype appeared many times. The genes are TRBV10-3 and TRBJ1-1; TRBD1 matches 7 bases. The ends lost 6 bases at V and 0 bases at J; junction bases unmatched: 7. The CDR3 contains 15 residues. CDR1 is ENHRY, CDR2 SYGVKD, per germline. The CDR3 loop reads CAISPLTGLNTEAFF. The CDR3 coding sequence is TGTGCCATCAGCCCTCTGACAGGGCTGAACACTGAAGCTTTCTTT.